What follows describes a single T cell receptor (beta chain). Antigen specificity is unknown. The sample comes from a study of Graves' ophthalmopathy and Graves' hyperthyroidism. Findings of the study overall: In blood, most expanded thyroid clonotypes above 0.001 frequency were also detected.

Amplification targeted the TCR beta CDR3 regions, with RNA transcripts as the source material. HTBI primers served in a first-round RT-PCR, which a second-round multiplex PCR followed. TCRdb reprocessed the multiplex PCR reads via MiXCR and lists one record per CDR3 protein. This sample yields over 450,000 distinct CDR3 sequences, of which approximately 15% are seen a single time; around 9.8% belongs to the top ten. The CDR3 is made up of 13 amino acids. The germline V gene has CDR1 KGHSH and CDR2 LQKENI. V was shortened by 2 bases and J by 4 bases, with 9 bases between the two germline ends. The V call is TRBV18, the J call TRBJ2-7, with unresolved D. The sequencing input was blood. The TCR comes from a woman younger than 45 with Graves' ophthalmopathy. The CDR3 sequence: CASSPIRSYEQYF. CDR3 in DNA: TGTGCCAGCTCACCAATTAGGAGTTACGAGCAGTACTTC.